The following is a T cell receptor (beta chain) sequence with its context. Its antigen is still unknown. This sample is part of a study of shared clonotypes between healthy human individuals. Produced via immunoSEQ multiplex PCR; TCRdb's table is partial and in-frame only. Counted here are fewer than 3 million clones, 92% occurring once; the ten biggest clones make up around 0.4%. V dropped 2 bases and J dropped 1 base, with 9 bases sitting between them. Germline CDR1 reads MNHNS; CDR2 reads SASEGT. The CDR3 spans 14 residues. General observations from the study: Unshared clonotypes carried lower generation probabilities than those common to all four donors. The researchers took only blood, and tissue repertoires probably look different. When naive CD4 clonotypes were compared across a few donors, around 5% were shared.

CD4+ cells were split into CD45RA+ naive and CD45RA-negative memory subsets. The specimen sequenced was naive CD4+ T cells from PBMCs. Subset: CD45RA+ positively selected. The source is a man between 18 and 29 years old in good health. Some clones in this sample may be carry-over from other donors' samples. The chain uses TRBV6-1 and TRBJ2-7; D unresolved. The CDR3 DNA reads as TGTGCCAGCAGTGAAATTTCCGCGTCCTACGAGCAGTACTTC. It encodes CASSEISASYEQYF.